These T cell receptor beta chains were read from a single sample in a study of blood T cell repertoires in COVID-19. Assay: immunoSEQ multiplex PCR; the TCRdb copy retains only in-frame clones and omits some. Among about 100,000 clones, 70% to 80% were seen once, and the ten largest hold roughly 12%. The sequenced sample was peripheral blood. The origin of the receptors is a woman between 65 and 79 years old with acute or convalescent COVID-19. Both conserved end residues are part of each CDR3. The D gene is left open where the match is weak. The listing skips clone size in some rows; elsewhere it reads once, few, many or a size class.

cdr3_aa: CASSFGRLAGYTF
cdr3_nt: TGTGCCAGCAGTTTCGGCAGGCTGGCTGGCTACACCTTC
d_call: NA
clone_size: NA
v_call: TRBV12-3/TRBV12-4
j_call: TRBJ1-2

cdr3_aa: CASSSRRGRETQYF
cdr3_nt: TGTGCCAGCAGCTCGAGGCGGGGGAGAGAGACCCAGTACTTC
d_call: TRBD2
clone_size: NA
v_call: TRBV25-1
j_call: TRBJ2-5

cdr3_aa: CSVDRGGGEAFF
cdr3_nt: TGCAGCGTTGATCGGGGGGGCGGTGAAGCTTTCTTT
d_call: NA
clone_size: NA
v_call: TRBV29-1
j_call: TRBJ1-1

cdr3_aa: CASSSGQGTYNEQFF
cdr3_nt: TGTGCCAGCAGTTCCGGACAGGGGACCTACAATGAGCAGTTCTTC
d_call: TRBD1
clone_size: NA
v_call: TRBV6-5
j_call: TRBJ2-1

cdr3_aa: CASSLGIPGGEQYF
cdr3_nt: TGTGCCAGCAGCTTGGGGATACCGGGGGGGGAGCAGTACTTC
d_call: TRBD2
clone_size: NA
v_call: TRBV5-5
j_call: TRBJ2-7

cdr3_aa: CAWSPAVGPGSPLHF
cdr3_nt: TGTGCCTGGAGTCCAGCAGTGGGGCCCGGCTCACCCCTCCACTTT
d_call: NA
clone_size: NA
v_call: TRBV30
j_call: TRBJ1-6

cdr3_aa: CASSLDAGGDSYGYTF
cdr3_nt: TGCGCCAGCAGCTTGGATGCAGGGGGCGATTCATATGGCTACACCTTC
d_call: TRBD1
clone_size: NA
v_call: TRBV5-1
j_call: TRBJ1-2

cdr3_aa: CASSVDRDSYNEQFF
cdr3_nt: TGTGCCAGTAGTGTGGACAGAGACTCCTACAATGAGCAGTTCTTC
d_call: NA
clone_size: NA
v_call: TRBV19
j_call: TRBJ2-1

cdr3_aa: CASSLSQGQETQYF
cdr3_nt: TGTGCCAGCAGTTTATCGCAGGGGCAGGAGACCCAGTACTTC
d_call: NA
clone_size: once
v_call: TRBV6-5
j_call: TRBJ2-5

cdr3_aa: CASSPQGRSEKLFF
cdr3_nt: TGTGCCAGCTCACCACAGGGGAGGAGTGAAAAACTGTTTTTT
d_call: NA
clone_size: NA
v_call: TRBV18
j_call: TRBJ1-4

cdr3_aa: CAWKRQLLNTEAFF
cdr3_nt: TGTGCCTGGAAGAGACAGCTCTTGAACACTGAAGCTTTCTTT
d_call: NA
clone_size: NA
v_call: TRBV30
j_call: TRBJ1-1

cdr3_aa: CASSYQGLDEKLFF
cdr3_nt: TGTGCCAGCAGCTATCAGGGACTGGATGAAAAACTGTTTTTT
d_call: NA
clone_size: NA
v_call: TRBV21-1
j_call: TRBJ1-4

cdr3_aa: CAIAPGSRGLNTEAFF
cdr3_nt: TGTGCCATCGCTCCCGGATCCAGGGGCTTGAACACTGAAGCTTTCTTT
d_call: NA
clone_size: NA
v_call: TRBV10-3
j_call: TRBJ1-1

cdr3_aa: CASSSMNTGELFF
cdr3_nt: TGTGCCAGCAGTTCCATGAACACCGGGGAGCTGTTTTTT
d_call: NA
clone_size: NA
v_call: TRBV27
j_call: TRBJ2-2

cdr3_aa: CASSLDLGAGTGELFF
cdr3_nt: TGTGCCAGCAGCTTAGATTTGGGGGCGGGCACCGGGGAGCTGTTTTTT
d_call: NA
clone_size: NA
v_call: TRBV7-2
j_call: TRBJ2-2

cdr3_aa: CAWSVPGLSNQPQHF
cdr3_nt: TGTGCCTGGAGTGTACCAGGCCTTAGCAATCAGCCCCAGCATTTT
d_call: NA
clone_size: NA
v_call: TRBV30
j_call: TRBJ1-5

cdr3_aa: CSVVFVDRDYEQYF
cdr3_nt: TGCAGCGTTGTATTTGTCGACAGGGACTACGAGCAGTACTTC
d_call: TRBD1
clone_size: many
v_call: TRBV29-1
j_call: TRBJ2-7

cdr3_aa: CASSPRAGPQETQYF
cdr3_nt: TGTGCCAGCAGCCCCCGGGCGGGTCCACAAGAGACCCAGTACTTC
d_call: NA
clone_size: NA
v_call: TRBV7-3
j_call: TRBJ2-5

cdr3_aa: CASSILVSSGNTIYF
cdr3_nt: TGTGCCAGTAGTATACTTGTCAGCTCTGGAAACACCATATATTTT
d_call: NA
clone_size: NA
v_call: TRBV19
j_call: TRBJ1-3

cdr3_aa: CASSLTGASYNSPLHF
cdr3_nt: TGTGCCAGCAGCTTGACAGGGGCCTCCTATAATTCACCCCTCCACTTT
d_call: TRBD1
clone_size: NA
v_call: TRBV27
j_call: TRBJ1-6

cdr3_aa: CSVLYQGADGYTF
cdr3_nt: TGCAGCGTTCTATACCAGGGGGCGGATGGCTACACCTTC
d_call: TRBD1
clone_size: NA
v_call: TRBV29-1
j_call: TRBJ1-2

cdr3_aa: CASSSWTPGTGYTEAFF
cdr3_nt: TGTGCCAGCAGTTCCTGGACTCCCGGGACAGGGTACACTGAAGCTTTCTTT
d_call: TRBD1
clone_size: NA
v_call: TRBV27
j_call: TRBJ1-1

cdr3_aa: CASSLGTAYNEQFF
cdr3_nt: TGCGCCAGCAGCTTGGGGACAGCCTACAATGAGCAGTTCTTC
d_call: NA
clone_size: NA
v_call: TRBV5-1
j_call: TRBJ2-1

cdr3_aa: CASSLGPGPQETQYF
cdr3_nt: TGCGCCAGCAGCTTGGGTCCAGGGCCTCAAGAGACCCAGTACTTC
d_call: NA
clone_size: NA
v_call: TRBV5-1
j_call: TRBJ2-5

cdr3_aa: CASSPRTGMNTEAFF
cdr3_nt: TGTGCCAGCAGCCCTCGGACAGGGATGAACACTGAAGCTTTCTTT
d_call: TRBD1
clone_size: NA
v_call: TRBV4-2
j_call: TRBJ1-1